This is a list of T cell receptor beta chains from one sample in a study of cytomegalovirus exposure and HLA in healthy donors. Method: immunoSEQ multiplex PCR; TCRdb's copy keeps in-frame clones and lacks some. Of a few hundred thousand clones listed, about 89% were seen once; the top ten hold roughly 0.99%. The sample comprised PBMCs. These receptors all stem from a woman in her late teens or twenties in good health and CMV-seronegative. Each CDR3 is given with its conserved first and last residue. Clone size is not always given. Where it is, it says once, few, many or a class for expanded clones.

clone_size | v_call | cdr3_length | cdr3_aa
- | TRBV7-9 | 14 | CASSLFWAQETQYF
once | TRBV7-9 | 14 | CASSLDRGNTEAFF
- | TRBV11-3 | 16 | CASSLVWDRGRPEAFF
once | TRBV4-3 | 16 | CASSQKLAGIYNEQFF
- | TRBV5-6 | 16 | CASSREGQLGGYGYTF
few | TRBV7-9 | 15 | CASSGGASGNNEQFF
- | TRBV7-9 | 15 | CASSLKLTNTGELFF
once | TRBV19 | 17 | CASSRRQGPFPQTEAFF
- | TRBV5-1 | 14 | CASSNGQGGQPQHF
- | TRBV7-2 | 16 | CASSLGGDPSSYEQYF
- | TRBV6-5 | 13 | CASSRQGSLIYTF
- | TRBV6-1 | 14 | CASSRQELSNEQFF
- | TRBV2 | 11 | CASKKGGAQYF
- | TRBV29-1 | 12 | CSVVSGENGYTF
- | TRBV7-2 | 14 | CASSLKLYQETQYF
- | TRBV6-5 | 15 | CASRLEYSGANVLTF
- | TRBV5-4 | 15 | CASSSGLPYNSPLHF
- | TRBV18 | 13 | CASSPRSRGGQFF
- | TRBV11-2 | 11 | CASSMVRTQYF
- | TRBV29-1 | 15 | CSVENPAGSFNEQFF
- | TRBV5-1 | 15 | CASSIDREAGNTIYF
- | TRBV5-1 | 13 | CASSLATETEAFF
- | TRBV6-1 | 12 | CAIIKSFSPLHF
few | TRBV18 | 13 | CASSPEAYNEQFF
- | TRBV6-1 | 15 | CASSGGGAGANVLTF
- | TRBV2 | 11 | CASRAEPPAFF
few | TRBV19 | 15 | CASRENAGASYEQYF
- | TRBV5-1 | 16 | CASSLAFGPLNTEAFF
- | TRBV6-4 | 15 | CASSEIAGGTDTQYF
- | TRBV19 | 13 | CASSIRGGTEAFF
- | TRBV6-5 | 15 | CASSSTSGGEETQYF
- | TRBV7-2 | 15 | CASSGSGTRSYEQYF
- | TRBV2 | 16 | CASRGDRATFQYEQYF
- | TRBV5-4 | 14 | CASSPGTDLYEQYF
- | TRBV30 | 14 | CAWSSVSRTDTQYF
- | TRBV5-8 | 16 | CASSTGTSARVDTQYF
- | TRBV2 | 13 | CASSAGTVYEQYF
- | TRBV4-3 | 15 | CASSPPGTGFNTQYF
- | TRBV6-1 | 15 | CASSESDSTYNEQFF
- | TRBV30 | 13 | CAWSGDSYNEQFF
- | TRBV6-1 | 12 | CASPRGNYEQYF